This T cell receptor (beta chain) was recorded in a study of T cells after yellow fever vaccination. TCRdb independently ran MiXCR on the 5' RACE reads; one entry per CDR3 protein. The profile shows roughly 310,000 distinct CDR3 sequences, roughly 9.4% of them singletons. The germline CDR1 and CDR2 sequences are SEHNR and FQNEAQ (reference sequence). The CDR3 loop spans 14 amino acids. The V segment lost 5 bases and the J segment 5 bases; nucleotides outside the gene matches: 5. This clonotype was found a few times. The sequences come from PBMCs, collected on the day of the first yellow fever vaccination. The chain carries TRBV7-9 and TRBJ1-2; 10 nucleotides line up with TRBD1. The TCR sequence derives from a man aged 18 to 35 who received the YFV17D yellow fever vaccine. The CDR3 DNA sequence: TGTGCCAGCAGCACCCGGACAGGGGGGTATGGCTACACCTTC. Its translation is CASSTRTGGYGYTF.